Listed here are 26 T cell receptor beta chains from one sample, sequenced in a study of neurological immune-mediated disorders. TCRdb processed the 5' RACE reads anew with MiXCR; each CDR3 protein has one entry. Here the sample spans 27,000 or so distinct CDR3 sequences, around 14% being singletons. The sequenced sample was PBMCs. These receptors came from a man in his 70s in good health.

This clonotype was found many times. The chain is built from TRBV21-1 and TRBJ2-1; TRBD2, as called in the table, went unchecked against the DNA. TRBV21-1 is given as a pseudogene. This CDR3 has 16 amino acids. The CDR3 protein is CASSRPGTSDGGEQFF. The CDR3 nucleotides read TGTGCCAGCAGCAGGCCCGGGACTAGCGACGGGGGTGAGCAGTTCTTC.

At least ten counts were recorded for this clonotype. The V and J genes are TRBV20-1 and TRBJ1-5, with D maybe TRBD1 (5 bases). Germline V gene lookup returns CDR1 DFQATT and CDR2 SNEGSKA (reference sequence). CDR3 length equals 14 residues. With 0 bases removed from V and 4 bases from J, the gap between germline ends came to 10 bases. The CDR3 spells CSARDNGGNQPQHF. CDR3 sequence (DNA): TGCAGTGCTAGAGACAACGGGGGGAATCAGCCCCAGCATTTT.

In its sample, this clonotype was seen many times. This chain connects TRBV18 to TRBJ1-1, with a weak D call TRBD1 (5 bases). The CDR3 extends over 14 amino acids. V shed 2 bases and J shed 1 base, with 8 bases lying between them. CDR1 KGHSH and CDR2 LQKENI come from the germline V gene. The CDR3 nucleotides are TGTGCCAGCTCACCAGGAGGACAGAACACTGAAGCTTTCTTT. Protein sequence: CASSPGGQNTEAFF.

At least ten counts were recorded for this clonotype. The chain carries TRBV2 and TRBJ1-4, with D unclear. Germline loops: CDR1 SNHLY, CDR2 FYNNEI. This CDR3 has 13 residues. Trimming removed 6 bases at V and 3 bases at J, with 8 bases between. The CDR3 sequence: CASRREANEKLFF. CDR3 bases: TGTGCCAGCAGGAGGGAAGCTAATGAAAAACTGTTTTTT.

The chain links TRBV6-6 to TRBJ1-1; 9 nucleotides align to TRBD1. The germline V gene has CDR1 MNHNY and CDR2 SVGAGI (reference sequence). The J segment lost 4 bases and the V segment lost 6 bases, leaving 12 bases of the junction unmatched. The CDR3 extends over 16 amino acids. The CDR3 coding sequence is TGTGCCAGCAGGCCGGGACAGGGAAGTTTGGGCACTGAAGCTTTCTTT. This translates into CASRPGQGSLGTEAFF.

This clonotype appeared many times. The chain links TRBV5-6 to TRBJ2-3; D possibly corresponds to TRBD1 (6 bases). Between the trimmed V and J ends, which lost 2 bases and 4 bases, there was a span of 14 bases. In germline, CDR1 is SGHDT, CDR2 YYEEEE. This CDR3 has 15 amino acids. Here the CDR3 DNA reads TGTGCCAGCAGCTTCGGACAGTACAGGTCAGATACGCAGTATTTT. It yields the protein CASSFGQYRSDTQYF.

The CDR3 DNA is TGTGCCAGCACCTCAGGGGTGAACACTGAAGCTTTCTTT. Protein sequence: CASTSGVNTEAFF. The V and J genes are TRBV2 and TRBJ1-1, with D perhaps matching TRBD1 (6 bases). Germline V gene lookup returns CDR1 SNHLY and CDR2 FYNNEI. The V end lost 7 bases, the J end lost 0 bases, and 9 bases lay between the germline ends. This CDR3 contains 13 residues.

This clonotype was recorded at least ten times. The chain has TRBV5-4 and TRBJ1-2, with D hard to call. CDR3 length equals 13 residues. The V end was cut by 0 bases, the J end by 6 bases, with 9 bases between. Germline assignment: CDR1 SGHNT and CDR2 YYREEE (reference sequence). The CDR3 coding sequence is TGTGCCAGCAGCTTGGATAGGGTTAATGGCTACACCTTC. Its translation is CASSLDRVNGYTF.

This clonotype was detected many times. The rearrangement joins TRBV6-2 or TRBV6-3 to TRBJ1-5; D gene ambiguous. This CDR3 contains 13 residues. Trimming stripped 4 bases from V and 4 bases from J, with 8 bases between. CDR1 is MNHEY, CDR2 SVGEGT, per germline. The CDR3 DNA sequence: TGTGCCAGCAGTTTTGGGAGTAATCAGCCCCAGCATTTT. Its protein is CASSFGSNQPQHF.

This clonotype has a count of ten or more. J is TRBJ2-1 and V is TRBV6-6; 7 positions agree with TRBD1. The trim removed 8 bases at V and 7 bases at J, leaving 11 bases unmatched. CDR1 is MNHNY, CDR2 SVGAGI, per germline (reference sequence). The CDR3 is 14 residues long. In nucleotides, the CDR3 is TGTGCCAGCTTCCCATGGACAGGCTCAAATGAGCAGTTCTTC. Protein sequence: CASFPWTGSNEQFF.

This clonotype was found many times. CDR3 amino acids: CATSDGIDSRKLFF. In DNA form, the CDR3 reads TGTGCCACCAGTGATGGCATAGACAGTCGAAAACTGTTTTTT. This rearrangement joins TRBV24-1 to TRBJ1-4, with a tentative D call TRBD1 (5 bases). CDR3 length: 14 amino acids. Germline values: CDR1 KGHDR, CDR2 SFDVKD. The germline V and J ends were trimmed by 3 bases and 10 bases, with 14 bases remaining between them.

The CDR3 region is CASSLLSGAGGWELFF. The CDR3 DNA follows: TGTGCCAGCAGCTTATTATCGGGGGCCGGGGGCTGGGAGCTGTTTTTT. The rearrangement links TRBV11-2 to TRBJ2-2; D tentatively fits TRBD1 or TRBD2 (6 bases each). Germline lookup yields CDR1 SGHAT and CDR2 FQNNGV. V was shortened by 2 bases and J by 9 bases, with 19 bases between the two germline ends. The CDR3 has 16 residues. Filled out from reference TRBV11-2 and TRBJ2-2, the complete variable domain reads EAGVAQSPRYKIIEKRQSVAFWCNPISGHATLYWYQQILGQGPKLLIQFQNNGVVDDSQLPKDRFSAERLKGVDSTLKIQPAKLEDSAVYLCASSLLSGAGGWELFFGEGSRLTVL.

This clonotype came up many times. J is TRBJ2-7 and V is TRBV6-1; 12 bases map to TRBD2. The CDR3 spans 15 residues. CDR1 MNHNS and CDR2 SASEGT come from the germline V gene. With V trimmed by 5 bases and J by 6 bases, 8 bases remained unmatched. The CDR3 sequence is CASSPLAGGPLEQYF. The CDR3, as DNA: TGTGCCAGCAGTCCCCTAGCGGGGGGGCCGCTCGAGCAGTACTTC.

This clonotype was counted at least ten times. V gene TRBV5-1 combines with J gene TRBJ2-1; 11 positions match TRBD1. The germline V gene encodes CDR1 SGHRS and CDR2 YFSETQ. This CDR3 is 16 amino acids long. V lost 4 bases, J lost 6 bases, and 9 bases stayed unmatched. The CDR3 DNA follows: TGCGCCAGCAGCAGCCAACTTGGGACAGGGGGCAATGAGCAGTTCTTC. Translating gives CASSSQLGTGGNEQFF.

The table lists this clonotype with many counts. V usage is TRBV10-3 and J usage is TRBJ1-5, with D possibly being TRBD1 (5 bases). Trimming pared 3 bases from V and 2 bases from J, leaving 8 bases between. The CDR3 totals 14 residues. Germline V gives CDR1 ENHRY, CDR2 SYGVKD. CDR3 sequence: CAISEWGGNQPQHF. CDR3 sequence (DNA): TGTGCCATCAGTGAATGGGGGGGCAATCAGCCCCAGCATTTT.

This clonotype was seen at least ten times. The J gene is TRBJ2-2, the V gene TRBV14, with D maybe TRBD1 (6 bases). Germline CDR1 reads SGHDN; CDR2 reads FVKESK. V lost 0 bases, J lost 6 bases, and 8 bases lay in between. The CDR3 spans 14 residues. CDR3 sequence: CASSQEQGSGELFF. The CDR3, as DNA: TGTGCCAGCAGCCAAGAACAGGGCTCCGGGGAGCTGTTTTTT.

This clonotype was detected only a few times. The chain carries TRBV18 and TRBJ1-1, with 11 bases that match TRBD1. Germline V gene sequence: CDR1 KGHSH, CDR2 LQKENI. The CDR3 length is 15 residues. V shed 3 bases, J shed 5 bases, and the junction held 5 bases outside the gene matches. The CDR3 reads CASSPPDRGRTEAFF. In DNA form, the CDR3 reads TGTGCCAGCTCACCCCCGGACAGGGGGCGGACTGAAGCTTTCTTT.

The rearrangement uses TRBV7-9 and TRBJ1-4, with D maybe TRBD1 (5 bases). V shed 8 bases and J shed 3 bases, with 13 bases lying between them. Germline loops: CDR1 SEHNR, CDR2 FQNEAQ (reference sequence). This CDR3 has 14 residues. The CDR3 nucleotides read TGTGCCAGCGGGACGGCAGGCCCTAATGAAAAACTGTTTTTT. Its protein is CASGTAGPNEKLFF.

This clonotype has only a few counts. The V call is TRBV7-3, the J call TRBJ2-3; 10 nucleotides match TRBD1. CDR3 length: 16 residues. Germline lookup yields CDR1 SGHTA and CDR2 FQGTGA. Trimming at V came to 0 bases and at J to 4 bases, leaving 4 bases not matched to a gene. CDR3 protein: CASSLTTGGKADTQYF. The CDR3 DNA is TGTGCCAGCAGCTTAACGACAGGGGGCAAAGCAGATACGCAGTATTTT.

The chain uses TRBV5-5 and TRBJ2-3, with D possibly matching TRBD1 (6 bases). The germline gives CDR1 SGHKS, CDR2 YYEKEE (reference sequence). This CDR3 has 14 residues. Trimming stripped 1 base from V and 3 bases from J, with 9 bases between. This chain's CDR3 is CASSLWGPTDTQYF. CDR3 DNA sequence: TGTGCCAGCAGCTTGTGGGGGCCTACAGATACGCAGTATTTT.

This clonotype was seen at least ten times. The chain carries TRBV5-1 and TRBJ2-7, with D unclear. V was pared by 0 bases and J by 5 bases, with 15 bases between. Germline-derived CDR1 and CDR2 are SGHRS and YFSETQ. This CDR3 contains 15 residues. CDR3 amino acids: CASSLVAGSMNEQYF. CDR3 in DNA: TGCGCCAGCAGCTTGGTGGCAGGTTCTATGAACGAGCAGTACTTC.

This clonotype was picked up many times. The gene calls are TRBV27 and TRBJ2-1, with no clear D. Germline assignment: CDR1 MNHEY and CDR2 SMNVEV (reference sequence). V was cut by 2 bases and J by 0 bases, with 5 bases left in between. There are 14 residues in the CDR3. This CDR3 reads CASSLRSSYNEQFF. DNA for the CDR3: TGTGCCAGCAGTTTACGGAGCTCCTACAATGAGCAGTTCTTC.

This clonotype was detected ten times or more. This chain uses TRBV11-2 with TRBJ1-2; D is possibly TRBD1 (5 bases). CDR3 size: 14 residues. Germline CDR1 SGHAT, CDR2 FQNNGV. Trimming stripped 5 bases from V and 6 bases from J, with 16 bases between. In DNA form, the CDR3 reads TGTGCCAGCAGCACTGAGGGGATGGTGCATGGCTACACCTTC. Protein product: CASSTEGMVHGYTF.

This clonotype was seen ten or more times. The gene calls are TRBV10-3 and TRBJ2-7, with 9 bases identical to TRBD1. The J segment lost 3 bases and the V segment lost 0 bases, leaving 18 bases of the junction unmatched. Germline V gives CDR1 ENHRY, CDR2 SYGVKD. CDR3 length equals 20 residues. The CDR3 loop is CAISESARQRTGDAFYEQYF. The CDR3 DNA reads TGTGCCATCAGTGAGTCGGCCCGACAGAGGACAGGGGACGCCTTCTACGAGCAGTACTTC.

This clonotype was recorded many times. The chain links TRBV5-1 to TRBJ1-1, with D possibly being TRBD1 (6 bases). V lost 4 bases and J 3 bases, leaving 16 bases between the germline ends. The germline CDR1 and CDR2 sequences are SGHRS and YFSETQ. CDR3 size: 15 residues. The CDR3 DNA reads TGCGCCAGCAGCCTTTCTCCAGGGGCGGACACTGAAGCTTTCTTT. Protein product: CASSLSPGADTEAFF.

There are many counts of this clonotype. V is TRBV7-3 and J is TRBJ2-2, with D perhaps matching TRBD2 (5 bases). Germline V gene data show CDR1 as SGHTA and CDR2 as FQGTGA. This CDR3 contains 18 residues. The germline V and J ends were trimmed by 5 bases and 6 bases, with 25 bases remaining between them. CDR3 loop: CASSPKPRSTRAPGELFF. CDR3 nucleotides: TGTGCCAGCAGCCCCAAACCCCGTTCTACTAGGGCACCCGGGGAGCTGTTTTTT. The full variable domain, with the rest looked up from reference TRBV7-3 and TRBJ2-2, is GAGVSQTPSNKVTEKGKYVELRCDPISGHTALYWYRQSLGQGPEFLIYFQGTGAADDSGLPNDRFFAVRPEGSVSTLKIQRTERGDSAVYLCASSPKPRSTRAPGELFFGEGSRLTVL.